This T cell receptor beta chain originates from a study of OX40 agonist ivuxolimab in advanced cancers. With respect to the entire study: Ivuxolimab was an agonistic, fully human IgG2 monoclonal antibody directed against OX40 (CD134), a costimulatory receptor. Three dose-escalation patients achieved partial responses, one with hepatocellular carcinoma and two with cutaneous melanoma. Patients were allowed to have had prior anti-PD-1, anti-PD-L1 or anti-CTLA-4 therapy, and around 40% of the dose-escalation patients had previously received checkpoint inhibitors. Intravenous ivuxolimab was administered to patients every 2 weeks at six dose levels: 0.01, 0.1, 0.3, 1.5, 3 and 10 mg/kg. In the dose-escalation cohort, 82.7% of patients were male, and the mean age was about 55 years, with a range of about 23 to 85. Among the 50 to 55 dose-escalation patients, roughly 20 had hepatocellular carcinoma, roughly 15 melanoma, 9 renal cell carcinoma and 9 head and neck cancer. The point of sequencing TCRbeta in the periphery was to test whether ivuxolimab changed TCR sequence diversity and drove clonal T-cell expansion. The paper describes the monotherapy dose-escalation part (N of about 52 patients) of the phase I trial of ivuxolimab.

On this clone: No cognate antigen has been identified for it. No base quality values were provided; no much bigger clone lies one nucleotide off.

The CDR3 has 14 amino acids, counting the end cysteine and phenylalanine. The CDR3 DNA has 42 bases and is translated from base 1. The germline V end is reduced by 6 bases and the J end by 1 base; junction bases left unmatched: 5. The germline V gene provides CDR1 KGHSH and CDR2 LQKENI. The trial excluded patients who had a history of autoimmune disease or who were on systemic immunosuppression. Peripheral blood for TCR sequencing was drawn from every dose cohort at baseline, at cycle 4 day 1 and at cycle 7 day 1. Samples came from an open-label, multicenter, first-in-human phase I dose-escalation trial of ivuxolimab. The trial enrolled adults with locally advanced or metastatic head and neck squamous cell, hepatocellular, melanoma or renal cell carcinoma. Before TCR sequencing, CD4+ T cells and CD8+ T cells were sorted from peripheral blood as separate populations. Overall results and qualifications from the work: Low levels of normalized T-cell clonal expansion were also seen in some nonresponding patients. In the 0.1-3.0 mg/kg groups, partial responders were among the patients with the lowest normalized peripheral clonal expansion, particularly in CD8+ T cells. Antigen specificity was not determined for the clonally expanded peripheral T cells. At doses of 0.1 to 3.0 mg/kg, clonal expansion of both CD4+ and CD8+ blood T cells was observed from baseline to week 6. On average, CD8+ T cells showed more expanded clones than CD4+ T cells after ivuxolimab.

To sequence the TCRbeta CDR3 region, genomic DNA was isolated from the sorted cells. The immunoSEQ Assay was used to sequence the TCRbeta CDR3 regions. TCRdb took this table from immuneACCESS and kept in-frame rearrangements with V and J called. Such tables lack part of the clones; where checked against another copy, unresolved V genes explain under half of the gap, and the rest is unexplained. The sample profile shows 55,000 to 65,000 clones; about 90% of them were found once. Together, the top ten hold 13% to 15% of the sample. Recombination linked TRBV18 to TRBJ2-5; TRBD1 agrees with 7 junctional bases. The sequence derives from an adult with an advanced solid tumor such as melanoma, head and neck, liver or kidney cancer. The material sequenced was CD4+ or CD8+ T cells sorted from blood, taken in a trial of the OX40 agonist ivuxolimab. The bases read TGTGCCAGCTCCCGTCGGACAGGCCAAGAGACCCAGTACTTC. This codes for CASSRRTGQETQYF.